This paragraph covers one T cell receptor beta chain sequence. This entry belongs to a study of blood T cell repertoires in COVID-19. Study context: Samples taken during acute and convalescent COVID-19 were collected in the United States, Italy and Spain. T cells, B-cell-depleted T cells, or PBMCs provided the cDNA or gDNA that served as material.

Looked up from germline, CDR1 is DFQATT and CDR2 is SNEGSKA (reference sequence). The V end was cut by 3 bases, the J end by 5 bases, with 11 bases between. The CDR3 sequence is 13 residues long. Original handling: Nucleated cell counts were estimated from reference gene primer amplification. The data were produced by immunoSEQ multiplex PCR, yet TCRdb's version contains in-frame clones alone and is incomplete. V, J and clone size were drawn from that table, and D and trimming were deduced from the DNA. In the table there are under 250,000 clones, roughly 80% of which are singletons. The sequence was collected from a woman in her sixties or seventies with acute or convalescent COVID-19. The V gene is TRBV20-1, the J gene TRBJ1-5, with D possibly matching TRBD1 (5 bases). Source material: peripheral blood. CDR3 region: CSASEQVYQPQHF. The CDR3 coding sequence is TGCAGTGCTAGTGAACAGGTCTATCAGCCCCAGCATTTT.